These 32 T cell receptor beta chains share one sample of origin, sequenced in a study of T cells in women clearing cervical HPV infection. Libraries were prepared by immunoSEQ multiplex PCR; TCRdb keeps only in-frame clonotypes and omits some of them. Here the sample table reports 18,000 or so clones. Specimen: blood buffy coat. Receptors were obtained from a woman aged 18-70 years with a cervical HPV16 infection that either progressed to CIN3+ or cleared (not recorded which).

On this clone: Sequencing ends 3 residues short of the CDR3 end; the germline J gene provides the rest. The rearrangement uses TRBV7-8 and TRBJ1-2, with unresolved D. This CDR3 has 14 residues. Germline-derived CDR1 and CDR2 are SGHVS and FQNEAQ. Trimming pared 5 bases from V and 4 bases from J, leaving 14 bases between. The DNA read from the CDR3 is TGTGCCAGCAGCGACCGGGTGTTCAGCTATGGC. Translation: CASSDRVFSYG. The entire CDR3 protein reads CASSDRVFSYGYTF.

With regard to this clone: The CDR3 goes on 3 residues after the read ends, and that part is filled in from the germline J gene. J is TRBJ2-7 and V is TRBV13; D gene ambiguous. The V end lost 3 bases, the J end lost 6 bases, and 9 bases lay between the germline ends. CDR1 is PRHDT, CDR2 FYEKMQ, per germline (reference sequence). This CDR3 is built from 12 residues. The DNA read from the CDR3 is TGTGCCAGCAGCTTCACCTCAGGCGAG. The encoded protein is CASSFTSGE. The entire CDR3 protein reads CASSFTSGEQYF.

On this clone: The DNA ends 3 residues before the CDR3 does, and the rest of the CDR3 is filled in from the germline J gene. The chain employs TRBV6-1 and TRBJ1-1; D gene unclear. Germline V lookup: CDR1 MNHNS, CDR2 SASEGT. This CDR3 is 15 amino acids long. V was trimmed by 2 bases and J by 1 base, leaving 11 bases between them. CDR3 bases read: TGTGCCAGCAGTGAAAATTGGGCACGGAACACTGAA. Amino acids: CASSENWARNTE. In full, the CDR3 is CASSENWARNTEAFF.

A note on this clone: The missing CDR3 end, 3 residues past where the read stops, is filled in from the germline J gene. The genes are TRBV2 and TRBJ2-7, with TRBD1 identical over 10 bases. CDR3 length: 13 amino acids. Germline CDR1 reads SNHLY; CDR2 reads FYNNEI. The V segment lost 4 bases and the J segment 3 bases; nucleotides outside the gene matches: 0. The CDR3 DNA, read in part, is TGTGCCAGCAGTGGGACAGGGGGCTACGAG. Residues: CASSGTGGYE. In full, the CDR3 is CASSGTGGYEQYF.

As regards this clone: The CDR3 extends 3 residues past the end of the read, so its final part is completed from the germline J gene. The rearrangement uses TRBV30 and TRBJ2-7; D may be TRBD2 (5 bases). Germline V gives CDR1 GTSNPN, CDR2 SVGIG (reference sequence). CDR3 length: 13 residues. The germline V and J ends were trimmed by 4 bases and 3 bases, with 13 bases remaining between them. The part of the CDR3 DNA that was read is TGTGCCTGGAACCTAAACGGGGACTACGAG. Translated, it gives CAWNLNGDYE. The whole CDR3 region reads CAWNLNGDYEQYF.

A word on this clone: With the read ending 3 residues before the CDR3 end, the germline J gene is used to fill in that end. The chain couples TRBV29-1 to TRBJ2-1; 8 bases line up with TRBD2. This CDR3 comprises 13 residues. Germline CDR1 and CDR2: SQVTM and ANQGSEA. V shed 5 bases, J shed 8 bases, and the junction held 8 bases outside the gene matches. The CDR3 loop reads CSVIRQAGDEQFF. CDR3 bases read: TGCAGCGTTATCCGCCAAGCGGGGGATGAG.

About this clone: Read data end 3 residues before the CDR3 end; the end is taken from the germline J gene. The rearrangement uses TRBV20-1 and TRBJ1-2; the D is unclear. V lost 3 bases to trimming and J lost 5 bases, with 19 bases between them. CDR1 is DFQATT, CDR2 SNEGSKA, per germline (reference sequence). There are 15 residues in the CDR3. The CDR3 bases that were read are TGCAGTGCTAGCGCGCCGCGGGGTTATCGGTATGGC. Encoded protein: CSASAPRGYRYG. The full CDR3 is CSASAPRGYRYGYTF.

On this clone itself: The CDR3 extends 3 residues past the end of the read, so its final part is completed from the germline J gene. The rearrangement uses TRBV18 and TRBJ1-1; D may be TRBD1 (6 bases). This CDR3 spans 15 amino acids. Germline lookup yields CDR1 KGHSH and CDR2 LQKENI. V shed 3 bases and J shed 4 bases, with 15 bases lying between them. The CDR3 DNA, read in part, is TGTGCCAGCTCACCTATTTCAGGGGCGACCACTGAA. This encodes CASSPISGATTE. The full CDR3 sequence reads CASSPISGATTEAFF.

About this clone itself: The CDR3 end lies 3 residues beyond the end of the read and is filled in from the germline J gene. The chain employs TRBV19 and TRBJ2-3; TRBD2 agrees at 14 bases. Germline V gives CDR1 LNHDA, CDR2 SQIVND (reference sequence). This CDR3 has 18 residues. Unmatched junction bases numbered 12, after V lost 4 bases and J lost 6 bases. Here the CDR3 reads CASSRGTSGRWSLDTQYF. Incomplete CDR3 DNA: TGTGCCAGTAGTAGGGGGACTAGCGGGAGATGGTCGCTTGATACG.

Concerning this clone itself: Read coverage stops 3 residues before the CDR3 terminus; the germline J gene supplies the remainder. The V gene is TRBV7-9, the J gene TRBJ2-4; D is possibly TRBD1 (6 bases). The CDR3 contains 13 residues. The V gene's germline CDR1 is SEHNR and CDR2 FQNEAQ (reference sequence). The CDR3 region is CASSVQGYEGQYF. CDR3 bases read: TGTGCCAGCAGCGTACAGGGTTATGAGGGT.

Points on this clone: Coverage ceases 3 residues before the CDR3 finishes, and the germline J gene fills in the end. The rearrangement joins TRBV3-1 (or the pseudogene TRBV3-2) to TRBJ2-3; the D is unclear. This CDR3 spans 16 amino acids. The V end was cut by 0 bases, the J end by 6 bases, with 16 bases between. Germline V gives CDR1 LGHDT, CDR2 YNNKEL (reference sequence). The CDR3 DNA, read in part, is TGTGCCAGCAGCCAAGACCCCCACCTAGGTAGCGATACG. It is translated as CASSQDPHLGSDT. The entire CDR3 is CASSQDPHLGSDTQYF.

A note on this clone: Read coverage stops 3 residues before the CDR3 terminus; the germline J gene supplies the remainder. The chain employs TRBV5-4 and TRBJ2-3; the match to TRBD2 covers 10 bases. With V trimmed by 4 bases and J by 2 bases, 4 bases remained unmatched. The germline gives CDR1 SGHNT, CDR2 YYREEE (reference sequence). CDR3 size: 15 residues. CDR3 DNA, as far as it was read: TGTGCCAGCAGCACCGGACTAGCGGTCACAGATACG. It encodes CASSTGLAVTDT. The entire CDR3 sequence reads CASSTGLAVTDTQYF.

The CDR3 DNA, read in part, is TGTGCCAGTAGTCCCAGGACAGGGAGGGACGAG. This encodes CASSPRTGRDE. In full, the CDR3 is CASSPRTGRDEQYF. The V call is TRBV19, the J call TRBJ2-7; perhaps TRBD1 as D (8 bases). The CDR3 end is not reached by the read, which stops 3 residues before it; the germline J gene fills it in. This CDR3 has 14 amino acids. V was shortened by 5 bases and J by 5 bases, with 16 bases between the two germline ends. Germline assignment: CDR1 LNHDA and CDR2 SQIVND (reference sequence).

The DNA read from the CDR3 is TGTGCCAGCAGTAGGGGCAGGGTCAACTATGGC. The encoded protein is CASSRGRVNYG. The whole CDR3 reads CASSRGRVNYGYTF. The chain has TRBV28 and TRBJ1-2; D may be TRBD1 (5 bases). The read ends 3 residues early relative to the CDR3; the germline J gene fills the gap. Germline loops: CDR1 MDHEN, CDR2 SYDVKM. The CDR3 consists of 14 residues. The ends were cut back, 5 bases at V and 2 bases at J, with 12 bases in the middle.

About this clone: Read data end 3 residues before the CDR3 end; the end is taken from the germline J gene. The chain uses TRBV29-1 and TRBJ2-2; the D gene is possibly TRBD1 (6 bases). V lost 6 bases to trimming and J lost 7 bases, with 12 bases between them. The CDR3 spans 12 residues. From germline, CDR1 is SQVTM and CDR2 ANQGSEA. The covered CDR3 bases are TGCAGCGTAGAGTTAGGGGGCGGGGAG. This gives the protein CSVELGGGE. The whole CDR3 reads CSVELGGGELFF.

Concerning this clone itself: With the read ending 3 residues before the CDR3 end, the germline J gene is used to fill in that end. This chain links TRBV20-1 with TRBJ1-5, with D maybe TRBD1 (6 bases). This CDR3 comprises 12 residues. CDR1 is DFQATT, CDR2 SNEGSKA, per germline (reference sequence). Trimming stripped 3 bases from V and 7 bases from J, with 10 bases between. The CDR3 reads CSARAGDQPQHF. CDR3 DNA (partial): TGCAGTGCTAGGGCAGGGGACCAGCCC.

A word on this clone: The read finishes 3 residues shy of the CDR3 end, and the germline J gene is used to complete it. The V and J genes are TRBV30 and TRBJ1-1; D unclear. Looked up from germline, CDR1 is GTSNPN and CDR2 is SVGIG (reference sequence). The CDR3 consists of 13 residues. Trimming stripped 0 bases from V and 3 bases from J, with 8 bases between. CDR3 residues: CAWSVLGYTEAFF. The covered CDR3 bases are TGTGCCTGGAGTGTACTGGGCTACACTGAA.

As to this clone: The read ends 3 residues shy of where the CDR3 ends; the end is completed using the germline J gene. J is TRBJ1-2 and V is TRBV28; 7 nucleotides agree with TRBD1. This CDR3 contains 16 residues. Germline V CDR1 and CDR2: MDHEN, SYDVKM. Incomplete CDR3 DNA: TGTGCCAGCAGTTTAGGTGACATGTTCAGGGGGTTGGGC. It codes for CASSLGDMFRGLG. The entire CDR3 is CASSLGDMFRGLGYTF.

Points on this clone: The sequenced fragment ends 3 residues before the CDR3 boundary, so the rest is inferred from the germline J gene. The rearrangement uses TRBV19 and TRBJ1-1, with 9 bases identical to TRBD1. CDR3 length: 14 residues. The V gene's germline CDR1 is LNHDA and CDR2 SQIVND (reference sequence). Trimming cost V 9 bases and J 4 bases; bases outside gene matches: 9. Here the CDR3 reads CASSMDRGGTEAFF. The sequenced part of the CDR3 DNA is TGTGCCAGCAGCATGGACAGGGGAGGCACTGAA.

Comment on this clone: Read sequence stops 3 residues before the CDR3 end, and the germline J gene provides the missing end. The chain couples TRBV10-1 to TRBJ2-1; 8 bases line up with TRBD2. CDR1 is WNHNN and CDR2 is SYGVQD in the germline V gene (reference sequence). Trimming cost V 3 bases and J 3 bases; bases outside gene matches: 1. CDR3 size: 14 residues. Incomplete CDR3 DNA: TGCGCCAGCAGTGACGGGGGGGGCTACAATGAG. It yields the protein CASSDGGGYNE. The whole CDR3 sequence is CASSDGGGYNEQFF.

For this clone: Read data end 3 residues before the CDR3 end; the end is taken from the germline J gene. The chain combines TRBV6-2 or TRBV6-3 with TRBJ1-2; 7 bases are a match to TRBD1. This CDR3 is 13 amino acids long. Looked up from germline, CDR1 is MNHEY and CDR2 is SVGEGT. Incomplete CDR3 DNA: TGTGCCAGCGGACAGGTGGGAGCCTACGAC. Amino acids: CASGQVGAYD. The CDR3 reads in full as CASGQVGAYDYTF.

Comment on this clone: The CDR3 end is not reached by the read, which stops 3 residues before it; the germline J gene fills it in. The chain couples TRBV7-9 to TRBJ1-1; D is unresolved. Germline V CDR1 and CDR2: SEHNR, FQNEAQ (reference sequence). With 1 base removed from V and 1 base from J, the gap between germline ends came to 7 bases. The CDR3 runs 14 residues. Incomplete CDR3 DNA: TGTGCCAGCAGCTTAGTAGCGGGGAACACTGAA. It codes for CASSLVAGNTE. The CDR3 reads in full as CASSLVAGNTEAFF. Combining the CDR3 with reference TRBV7-9 and TRBJ1-1 gives the whole variable domain DTGVSQNPRHKITKRGQNVTFRCDPISEHNRLYWYRQTLGQGPEFLTYFQNEAQLEKSRLLSDRFSAERPKGSFSTLEIQRTEQGDSAMYLCASSLVAGNTEAFFGQGTRLTVV.

On this clone: The read ends 3 residues shy of where the CDR3 ends; the end is completed using the germline J gene. V is TRBV14 and J is TRBJ1-1; 8 nucleotides line up with TRBD1. The germline gives CDR1 SGHDN, CDR2 FVKESK. The CDR3 totals 14 residues. The V and J ends lost 5 bases and 3 bases, in that order; junction bases with no gene match: 5. The CDR3 spells CASSARTGYTEAFF. The sequenced part of the CDR3 DNA is TGTGCCAGCAGCGCGAGGACAGGGTACACTGAA.

As concerns this clone: The CDR3 end is not reached by the read, which stops 3 residues before it; the germline J gene fills it in. The chain joins TRBV5-6 to TRBJ2-1, with 10 positions matching TRBD1. The CDR3 runs 14 residues. Germline V gene sequence: CDR1 SGHDT, CDR2 YYEEEE. Unmatched junction bases numbered 5, after V lost 2 bases and J lost 9 bases. The CDR3 spells CASSLWTGGREQFF. The DNA read from the CDR3 is TGTGCCAGCAGCTTATGGACAGGGGGACGTGAG.

As regards this clone: The CDR3 end is not reached by the read, which stops 3 residues before it; the germline J gene fills it in. V and J are TRBV19 and TRBJ2-5; the D gene is possibly TRBD2 (6 bases). The CDR3 has 12 amino acids. Germline V CDR1 and CDR2: LNHDA, SQIVND (reference sequence). V lost 3 bases and J 5 bases, leaving 7 bases between the germline ends. CDR3 amino acids: CASSMAGETQYF. The covered CDR3 bases are TGTGCCAGTAGTATGGCGGGGGAGACC.

On this clone: The read stops 3 residues short of the end of the CDR3; the missing end is completed from the germline J gene. The chain recombines TRBV5-1 with TRBJ1-6, with TRBD1 identical over 8 bases. The germline CDR1 and CDR2 sequences are SGHRS and YFSETQ. After removal of 3 bases from V and 7 bases from J, the junction contained 9 bases not matched to a gene. The CDR3 runs 16 residues. CDR3 residues: CASSSRTGPGNSPLHF. The DNA read from the CDR3 is TGCGCCAGCAGCTCGCGGACAGGGCCTGGAAATTCACCC.

Concerning this clone itself: The read comes to an end 3 residues before the CDR3 does, leaving the germline J gene to fill in the end. The rearrangement uses TRBV28 and TRBJ1-2, with 10 bases lining up with TRBD1. Germline V gene lookup returns CDR1 MDHEN and CDR2 SYDVKM. This CDR3 contains 14 residues. CDR3 amino acids: CASSFQGQGGGYTF. Incomplete CDR3 DNA: TGTGCCAGCAGTTTCCAAGGACAGGGGGGCGGC.

Concerning this clone: The sequenced fragment ends 3 residues before the CDR3 boundary, so the rest is inferred from the germline J gene. This chain links TRBV5-1 with TRBJ2-3, with D perhaps TRBD2 (5 bases). V lost 1 base and J 6 bases, leaving 21 bases between the germline ends. The germline gives CDR1 SGHRS, CDR2 YFSETQ. This CDR3 is 17 amino acids long. The CDR3 DNA, read in part, is TGCGCCAGCAGCTTGAGTACACTAGTTCAATCTCGGGATACG. Its protein is CASSLSTLVQSRDT. The whole CDR3 reads CASSLSTLVQSRDTQYF.

For this clone: The read comes to an end 3 residues before the CDR3 does, leaving the germline J gene to fill in the end. The J gene is TRBJ2-7, the V gene TRBV2, with D unclear. This CDR3 is 15 amino acids long. Germline V gene sequence: CDR1 SNHLY, CDR2 FYNNEI. V lost 4 bases, J lost 3 bases, and 16 bases lay in between. CDR3 DNA, as far as it was read: TGTGCCAGCAGTGGCCACGACATAAATGGCTACGAG. This translates into CASSGHDINGYE. The whole CDR3 sequence is CASSGHDINGYEQYF.

Remarks on this clone: The missing CDR3 end, 3 residues past where the read stops, is filled in from the germline J gene. This chain links TRBV5-1 with TRBJ2-7; 9 positions agree with TRBD2. Germline V CDR1 and CDR2: SGHRS, YFSETQ. The length of the CDR3 is 14 residues. Trimming took 5 bases from V and 4 from J; bases not matched to a gene: 7. CDR3 bases read: TGCGCCAGCAGGAGGGGGACTAGCACTTACGAG. Its translation is CASRRGTSTYE. The whole CDR3 protein reads CASRRGTSTYEQYF.

With regard to this clone: The CDR3 is cut off 3 residues early in the read; its end comes from the germline J gene. The chain has TRBV7-9 and TRBJ2-7; 8 bases are a match to TRBD1. V lost 5 bases, J lost 5 bases, and 8 bases stayed unmatched. The CDR3 is 14 amino acids. The germline V gene encodes CDR1 SEHNR and CDR2 FQNEAQ (reference sequence). Here the CDR3 reads CASSRTGIGNEQYF. The covered CDR3 bases are TGTGCCAGCAGCCGGACAGGGATTGGTAACGAG. The full variable domain, its missing parts supplied by reference TRBV7-9 and TRBJ2-7, is DTGVSQNPRHKITKRGQNVTFRCDPISEHNRLYWYRQTLGQGPEFLTYFQNEAQLEKSRLLSDRFSAERPKGSFSTLEIQRTEQGDSAMYLCASSRTGIGNEQYFGPGTRLTVT.

Turning to this clone: The read ends 3 residues shy of where the CDR3 ends; the end is completed using the germline J gene. The chain uses TRBV4-1 and TRBJ2-3; D is undetermined. V lost 0 bases to trimming and J lost 1 base, with 8 bases between them. Germline V gives CDR1 MGHRA, CDR2 YSYEKL. The CDR3 totals 15 residues. The CDR3 DNA, read in part, is TGCGCCAGCAGCCAAGATATACTTGGCACAGATACG. Protein sequence: CASSQDILGTDT. The CDR3 as a whole reads CASSQDILGTDTQYF.